This entry concerns a single T cell receptor beta chain. The source of the sample is a study of CD8+ T cells in alopecia areata. This sample's treatment: oral pan-JAK inhibitor, 5-10 mg twice daily. In alopecia areata patients, both lesional scalp punch biopsies and peripheral blood were collected. As the sequencing template, cDNA was produced by extracting RNA and reverse transcribing it. Sequencing was performed with immunoSEQ multiplex PCR; in TCRdb, only in-frame clones are kept and a portion is missing. The sample consists of about 4,400 clones, about three fifths of them appearing once. The germline CDR1 and CDR2 sequences are LGHNA and YNFKEQ. The V end was cut by 3 bases, the J end by 7 bases, with 7 bases between. There are 11 residues in the CDR3.

This chain links TRBV4-2 with TRBJ2-7, with D tentatively TRBD1 (5 bases). Material: skin, obtained between weeks 36 and 40, from a patient treated with tofacitinib. The TCR comes from a human donor with alopecia areata. CDR3: CASSQGLEQYF. The CDR3 DNA reads as TGTGCCAGCAGCCAGGGGCTGGAGCAGTACTTC.